The sequence of this TCR beta chain was determined in a study of blood T cell repertoires in COVID-19. Study at large: Sites across the United States, Italy and Spain contributed samples from acute and convalescent COVID-19. Nucleic acid was either cDNA or gDNA, and it came from T cells, B-cell-depleted T cells, or PBMCs.

Per the authors' pipeline: Reference gene primer amplification gave estimated nucleated cell counts. Assay used: immunoSEQ multiplex PCR; TCRdb lists only in-frame clones, some missing. V, J and clone size reflect that table, while D and trimming were determined from the DNA. Among about 230,000 clones listed, around 90% were seen once. Trimming took 4 bases from V and 5 from J, leaving 6 bases between them. Germline values: CDR1 SGHDT, CDR2 YYEEEE. CDR3 length: 12 amino acids. The TCR sequence derives from a woman between 18 and 30 years old who had recovered from COVID-19. J is TRBJ2-2 and V is TRBV5-6; D call uncertain. Material for sequencing was peripheral blood. CDR3 residues: CASSPTTGELFF. The CDR3 DNA is TGTGCCAGCAGCCCTACTACCGGGGAGCTGTTTTTT.